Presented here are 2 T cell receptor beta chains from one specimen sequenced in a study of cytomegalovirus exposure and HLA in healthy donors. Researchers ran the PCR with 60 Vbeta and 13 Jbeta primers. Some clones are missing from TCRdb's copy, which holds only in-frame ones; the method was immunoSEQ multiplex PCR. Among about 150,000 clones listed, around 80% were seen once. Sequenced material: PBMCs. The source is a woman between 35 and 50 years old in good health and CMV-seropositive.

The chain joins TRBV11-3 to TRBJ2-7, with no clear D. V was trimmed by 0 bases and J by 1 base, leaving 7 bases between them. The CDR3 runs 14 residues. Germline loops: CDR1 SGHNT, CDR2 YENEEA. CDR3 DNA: TGTGCCAGCAGCTTAGAAGACAAATCCTACGAGCAGTACTTC. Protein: CASSLEDKSYEQYF.

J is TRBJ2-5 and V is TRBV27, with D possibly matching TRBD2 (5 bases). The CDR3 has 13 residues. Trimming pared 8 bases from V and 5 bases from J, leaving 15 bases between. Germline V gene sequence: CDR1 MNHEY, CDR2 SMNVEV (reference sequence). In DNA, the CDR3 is TGTGCCAGCTCTCGGGAAGGTCGGGAGACCCAGTACTTC. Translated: CASSREGRETQYF.